This TCR beta chain was sequenced during a study of T cells in Graves' hyperthyroidism and ophthalmopathy. The study, taken as a whole, reports: Blood also contained most expanded thyroid clonotypes above 0.001.

Germline CDR1 SEHNR, CDR2 FQNEAQ (reference sequence). Trimming stripped 6 bases from V and 1 base from J, with 9 bases between. The CDR3 totals 14 residues. As for this clonotype: Its antigen is unidentified.

RNA transcripts provided the source from which TCR beta CDR3 regions were amplified. Primed by the HTBI set, a first-round RT-PCR was run on the TCR CDR3. TCRdb recomputed calls from the multiplex PCR reads with MiXCR, one row per CDR3 protein. The sample has over 700,000 distinct CDR3 sequences; about two fifths are singletons. When ophthalmopathy did not progress within 18 months, Graves' hyperthyroidism was considered stable. The authors obtained PBMCs from more than 8 ml of fresh peripheral blood. Sequencing input: blood. The rearrangement joins TRBV7-9 to TRBJ2-2; no clear D gene. This TCR was sampled from a man younger than 35 with Graves' hyperthyroidism. CDR3 sequence: CASRFPENTGELFF. DNA of the CDR3: TGTGCCAGCAGGTTTCCGGAGAACACCGGGGAGCTGTTTTTT.